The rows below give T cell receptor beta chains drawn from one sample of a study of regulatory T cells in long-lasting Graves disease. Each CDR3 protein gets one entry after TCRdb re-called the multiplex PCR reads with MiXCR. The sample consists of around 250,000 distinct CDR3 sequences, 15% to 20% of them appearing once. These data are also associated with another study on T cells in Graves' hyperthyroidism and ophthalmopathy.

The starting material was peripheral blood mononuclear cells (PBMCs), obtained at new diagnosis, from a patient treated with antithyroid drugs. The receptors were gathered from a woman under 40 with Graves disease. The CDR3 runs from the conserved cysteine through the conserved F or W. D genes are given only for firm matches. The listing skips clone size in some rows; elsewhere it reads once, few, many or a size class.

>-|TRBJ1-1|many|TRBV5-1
TGTGCCAGCAGTACCCAGCAGGTGAGCACTGAAGCTTTCTTT
CASSTQQVSTEAFF
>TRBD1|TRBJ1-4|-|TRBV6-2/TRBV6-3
TGTGCCAGCAGTTACGATGGGACAGGGCATGAAAAACTGTTTTTT
CASSYDGTGHEKLFF
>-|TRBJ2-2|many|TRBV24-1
TGTGCCACCAGTGATTCCCAGGGGCACACCGGGGAGCTGTTTTTT
CATSDSQGHTGELFF
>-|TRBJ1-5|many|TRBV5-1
TGCGCCAGCAGCTTGGGCGGAGATAGCAATCAGCCCCAGCATTTT
CASSLGGDSNQPQHF
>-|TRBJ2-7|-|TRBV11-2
TGTGCCAGCAGCGGAGGGGTCTACGAGCAGTACTTC
CASSGGVYEQYF
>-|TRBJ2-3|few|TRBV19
TGTGCCAGTAGTATAAGGGTTACAGATACGCAGTATTTT
CASSIRVTDTQYF
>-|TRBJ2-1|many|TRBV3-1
TGTGCCAGCAGCCAAGTACGTGAGCAGTTCTTC
CASSQVREQFF
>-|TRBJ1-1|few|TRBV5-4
TGTGCCAGCAGCTCCCCGAACAGGGATGGTGAAGCTTTCTTT
CASSSPNRDGEAFF
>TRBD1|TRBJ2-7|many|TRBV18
TGTGCCAGCTCACCACCGACAGGGTCCTACGAGCAGTACTTC
CASSPPTGSYEQYF
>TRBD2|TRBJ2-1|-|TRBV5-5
TGTGCCAGCAGCTTGAGGGCGGGGGGCTCCTACAATGAGCAGTTCTTC
CASSLRAGGSYNEQFF
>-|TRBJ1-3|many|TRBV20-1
TGCAGTGCCCGCGACGCTGTTGGAAACACCATATATTTT
CSARDAVGNTIYF
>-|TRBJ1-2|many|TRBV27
TGTGCCAGCAGTTTATCGGGGTCCAACTATGGCTACACCTTC
CASSLSGSNYGYTF
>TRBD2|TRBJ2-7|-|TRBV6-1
TGTGCCAGCAGTGCATCGGGACTAGCAACCGAGCAGTACTTC
CASSASGLATEQYF
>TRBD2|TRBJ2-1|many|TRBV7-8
TGTGCCAGCAGTTCCATAACGCGGGGGGTTACGAATGAGCAGTTCTTC
CASSSITRGVTNEQFF
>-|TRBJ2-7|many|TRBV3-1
TGTGCCAGCAGCCGTGACAGTTCCTACGAGCAGTACTTC
CASSRDSSYEQYF
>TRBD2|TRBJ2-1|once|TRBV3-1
TGTGCCAGCAGCCCGACTAGCGGGAACTACAATGAGCAGTTCTTC
CASSPTSGNYNEQFF
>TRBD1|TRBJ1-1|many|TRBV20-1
TGCAGTGCTAGTCGACAGGGGTCGAACACTGAAGCTTTCTTT
CSASRQGSNTEAFF
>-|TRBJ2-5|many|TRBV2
TGTGCCAGCAGTGAAGGGGGCCACGCGACCCAGTACTTC
CASSEGGHATQYF
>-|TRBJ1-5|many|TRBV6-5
TGTGCCAGCAGTTACTCGAACGGAGGGAGCAATCAGCCCCAGCATTTT
CASSYSNGGSNQPQHF
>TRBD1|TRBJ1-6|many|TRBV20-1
TGCAGTGCTAGAGATTCTGGACAGGGGATTAATTCACCCCTCCACTTT
CSARDSGQGINSPLHF
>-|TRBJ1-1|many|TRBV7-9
TGTGCCAGCACAGAGACTGAAGCTTTCTTT
CASTETEAFF
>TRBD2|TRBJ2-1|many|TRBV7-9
TGTGCCAGCAGCTACCCCGGCCAGCGGGGGGGCAATGAGCAGTTCTTC
CASSYPGQRGGNEQFF
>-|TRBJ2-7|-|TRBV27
TGTGCCACCCTGGGGGAGGCCCGCGAGCAGTACTTC
CATLGEAREQYF
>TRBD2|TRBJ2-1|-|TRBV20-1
TGCAGTGCTAGAGTCTGGACTAGCGGGTCAATTTCCTACAATGAGCAGTTCTTC
CSARVWTSGSISYNEQFF
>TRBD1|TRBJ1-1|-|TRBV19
TGTGCCACTCTCTCAGGGGGGACTGAAGCTTTCTTT
CATLSGGTEAFF
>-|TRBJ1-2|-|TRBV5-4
TGTGCCAGCAGGCACAGGGCAGCTAACTATGGCTACACCTTC
CASRHRAANYGYTF
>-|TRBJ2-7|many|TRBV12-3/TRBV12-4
TGTGCCAGCAAACAGGGCTACGAGCAGTACTTC
CASKQGYEQYF
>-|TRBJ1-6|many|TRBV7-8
TGTGCCAGCAGCCTAGCAGGGGACCGGGCCCAGGGATTAGGGGAACTCTCACCCCTCCACTTT
CASSLAGDRAQGLGELSPLHF
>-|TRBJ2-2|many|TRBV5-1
TGCGCCAGCAGCTTGTTGGAGGCCACCGGGGAGCTGTTTTTT
CASSLLEATGELFF
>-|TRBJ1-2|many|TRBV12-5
TGTGCTAGTGGTCCCTTCCGGTTGTTCCCGGCATCCTATGGCTACACCTTC
CASGPFRLFPASYGYTF
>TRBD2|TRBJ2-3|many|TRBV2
TGTGCCAGCAGTCAACGACTAGCGGGGGTCACAGATACGCAGTATTTT
CASSQRLAGVTDTQYF
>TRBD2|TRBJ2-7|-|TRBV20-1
TGCAGTGCTTTCCCCCTTAGCCTAGCGGGGAGCTCCTACGAGCAGTACTTC
CSAFPLSLAGSSYEQYF
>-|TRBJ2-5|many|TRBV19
TGTGCCAGTAGACCTGGACAGAGGGAGACCCAGTACTTC
CASRPGQRETQYF
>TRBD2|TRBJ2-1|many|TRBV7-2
TGTGCCAGCACCAGACTAGCGGGGGGGGATGAGCAGTTCTTC
CASTRLAGGDEQFF
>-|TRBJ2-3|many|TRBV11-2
TGTGCCAGCAGCTTAGTGCCGGGGGCTCTGGCAGATACGCAGTATTTT
CASSLVPGALADTQYF
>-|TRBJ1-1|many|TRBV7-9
TGTGCCAGCAGCCAAAGACAGGACATGAACACTGAAGCTTTCTTT
CASSQRQDMNTEAFF
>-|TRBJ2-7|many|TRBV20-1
TGCAGTGCTCCTTTGAATTACGAGCAGTACTTC
CSAPLNYEQYF
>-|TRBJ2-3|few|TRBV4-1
TGCGCCAGCAGCCAAGGGGGCGGGGGCCCCGATACGCAGTATTTT
CASSQGGGGPDTQYF
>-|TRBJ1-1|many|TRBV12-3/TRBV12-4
TGTGCCAGCAGTTTAGAGGCTTCCAGTACTGAAGCTTTCTTT
CASSLEASSTEAFF
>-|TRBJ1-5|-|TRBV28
TGTGCCAGCAGTTTTCGGGATAATCAGCCCCAGCATTTT
CASSFRDNQPQHF
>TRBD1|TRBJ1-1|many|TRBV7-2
TGTGCCAGCAGCTCGTTGGGGGCAGACAGGGGACCGACTGAAGCTTTCTTT
CASSSLGADRGPTEAFF
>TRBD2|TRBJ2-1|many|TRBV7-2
TGTGCCAGCAGCCGAGCGGGGGGGGGGGATGAGCAGTTCTTC
CASSRAGGGDEQFF
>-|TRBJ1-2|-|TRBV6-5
TGTGCCAGCAGTTACTCGTCAGGCGGCTACACCTTC
CASSYSSGGYTF
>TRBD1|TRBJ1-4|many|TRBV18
TGTGCCAGCTCACCAATGGGACAGGGTAATGAAAAACTGTTTTTT
CASSPMGQGNEKLFF
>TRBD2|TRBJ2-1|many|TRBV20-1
TGCAGTGCTGCCGGACTAGCCTATGAGCAGTTCTTC
CSAAGLAYEQFF
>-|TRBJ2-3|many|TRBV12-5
TGTGCTAGTGGTCTCAGGGTTACCGCAGATACGCAGTATTTT
CASGLRVTADTQYF
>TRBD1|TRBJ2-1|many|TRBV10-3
TGTGCCATCAGTGAAAGGACAGGGGTCCTCAGGTCCGAGCAGTTCTTC
CAISERTGVLRSEQFF
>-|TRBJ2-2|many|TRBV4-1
TGCGCCAGCAGCCAAGGCCCGGGGACGAACACCGGGGAGCTGTTTTTT
CASSQGPGTNTGELFF
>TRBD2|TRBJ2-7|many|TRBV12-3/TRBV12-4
TGTGCCAGCAGTTTAACTTTAGCGGGGGCTGTCTACGAGCAGTACTTC
CASSLTLAGAVYEQYF
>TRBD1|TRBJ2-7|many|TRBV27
TGTGCCAGCAGTCGTCCGGGACAGGGTTTGGGTGGCGAGCAGTACTTC
CASSRPGQGLGGEQYF
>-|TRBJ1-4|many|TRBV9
TGTGCCAGCAGCGTAGAGGGGAGGGGAGAAAAACTGTTTTTT
CASSVEGRGEKLFF
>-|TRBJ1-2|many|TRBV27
TGTGCCAGCAGTTTGTCGGCACAGGGCGGATTCTATGGCTACACCTTC
CASSLSAQGGFYGYTF
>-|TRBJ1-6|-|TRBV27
TGTGCCAGCAGTTTAACAGGCATTTGGTTTAATTCACCCCTCCACTTT
CASSLTGIWFNSPLHF